Listed here is a single TCR beta chain. Its antigen is not known. This sample stems from a study of siplizumab effects on memory and regulatory T cells. Findings and limits, study-wide: The diversity of naive T cells seemed greater than that of memory cells, and their alloresponse contribution seemed major.

Assayed TCR templates numbered 80,000 to 100,000 for each sample. Using immunoSEQ multiplex PCR, the repertoire was profiled, and TCRdb retains in-frame clones only, with some absent. Of around 99,000 clones listed, about 92% are singletons. The germline CDR1 and CDR2 sequences are SGHTA and FQGNSA. The CDR3 is 13 residues long. V dropped 6 bases and J dropped 9 bases, with 17 bases sitting between them. The material sequenced was Tregs sorted from blood. This sequence was found in a human donor in good health. The chain combines TRBV7-2 with TRBJ2-5; tentatively, D is TRBD1 (6 bases). The CDR3 DNA is TGTGCCAGCAGTTTTACAGGGTTGGAGCCCCAGTACTTC. Its translation is CASSFTGLEPQYF.